This T cell receptor beta chain was observed in a study of blood T cell repertoires in COVID-19. The overall study: There were acute and convalescent COVID-19 samples, and they came from the United States, Italy and Spain. Sample material is recorded as cDNA or gDNA derived from T cells, B-cell-depleted T cells, or PBMCs.

In the authors' methods: From reference gene primer amplification, estimates of nucleated cell counts were derived. Sequenced by immunoSEQ multiplex PCR; TCRdb stores in-frame clones only, minus some. That table gives V, J and clone size, and the DNA gave D and trimming. The sample has approximately 170,000 clones, 80% to 85% seen once. The clonotype comes from a human donor with acute or convalescent COVID-19. The donor label of this sample is uncertain. Specimen: peripheral blood.

CDR3 DNA: TGTGCCAGCAGCCGAGAGCTGGACAGTAACTATGGCTACACCTTC. Encoded protein: CASSRELDSNYGYTF. The rearrangement links TRBV14 to TRBJ1-2, with TRBD1 as a possible D gene (6 bases). V gave up 4 bases and J gave up 1 base, with 13 bases separating them. Germline V lookup: CDR1 SGHDN, CDR2 FVKESK. The CDR3 spans 15 residues.